This is a list of T cell receptor beta chains from one sample in a study of CD8+CD57+ T cells in acquired aplastic anemia. TCRdb ran MiXCR on the reads and lists one entry per CDR3 protein. The repertoire has around 200,000 distinct CDR3 sequences, roughly 60% of them found once; the top ten carry approximately 42%. The sample was sorted CD4+, CD8+, or CD8+CD57+ T cells (not recorded which) from PBMCs. The receptors shown here come from a human donor with aplastic anemia. Both conserved end residues are part of each CDR3. D genes are given only for firm matches. Part of the rows lack a size; the others show once, few, many or a class for expanded clones.

>TRBJ1-2|NA|TRBV5-6|14|NA
TGTGCCAGCACCACTCCGGACGGATCCTATGGCTACACCTTC
CASTTPDGSYGYTF
>TRBJ1-6|NA|TRBV7-2|16|NA
TGTGCCAGCAGCTTAGAAGGGGCAGGGGTGAATTCACCCCTCCACTTT
CASSLEGAGVNSPLHF
>TRBJ1-6|NA|TRBV5-8|14|many
TGTGCCAGCAGCTTGGGACGGAAAAATTCACCCCTCCACTTT
CASSLGRKNSPLHF
>TRBJ2-3|NA|TRBV12-3/TRBV12-4|15|many
TGTGCCAGCAGTTCGATATCTTCTAGCACAGATACGCAGTATTTT
CASSSISSSTDTQYF
>TRBJ2-3|NA|TRBV15|12|NA
TGTGCCACCAGCAGGACCGGGATTACGCAGTATTTT
CATSRTGITQYF
>TRBJ2-3|NA|TRBV12-3/TRBV12-4|13|many
TGTGCCAGCAGTTTCGTAGGTCCAGATACGCAGTATTTT
CASSFVGPDTQYF
>TRBJ1-2|NA|TRBV24-1|13|few
TGTGCCACCAGTGATTTCCAAGGGAGAGGCTACACCTTC
CATSDFQGRGYTF
>TRBJ2-5|NA|TRBV9|14|few
TGTGCCAGCAGCGTAGGAGGGGGGGTAGAGACCCAGTACTTC
CASSVGGGVETQYF
>TRBJ2-7|NA|TRBV29-1|11|NA
TGCAGCGTTGGTCAGGTTTACGAGCAGTACTTC
CSVGQVYEQYF
>TRBJ2-7|NA|TRBV12-3/TRBV12-4|13|NA
TGTGCCAGCAGTTTAGGGGGGGTCTACGAGCAGTACTTC
CASSLGGVYEQYF
>TRBJ2-7|NA|TRBV5-1|14|NA
TGTGCCAGCAGCTACGAGACAGAGAGTGACGAGCAGTACTTC
CASSYETESDEQYF
>TRBJ2-2|NA|TRBV24-1|16|few
TGTGCCACCAGTGATTTGCTATTCGGAGGGACCGGGGAGCTGTTTTTT
CATSDLLFGGTGELFF
>TRBJ2-7|NA|TRBV9|16|NA
TGTGCCAGCAGCGTAGGGGATAGCGCAGGCTTTTACGAGCAGTACTTC
CASSVGDSAGFYEQYF
>TRBJ2-3|NA|TRBV20-1|15|NA
TGCAGTGCGCTCGACAGGAATCGAGGCACAGATACGCAGTACTTT
CSALDRNRGTDTQYF
>TRBJ1-5|NA|TRBV7-3|13|NA
TGTGCCAGCAGCAAAACGAGGGATCAGCCCCAGCATTTT
CASSKTRDQPQHF
>TRBJ2-1|TRBD2|TRBV20-1|15|NA
TGCAGTGCTAGAGATTCTAGCGGGTGGGACAATGAGCAGTTCTTC
CSARDSSGWDNEQFF
>TRBJ1-1|NA|TRBV29-1|13|many
TGCAGCGTTGAGGGGGGCCATAACACTGAAGCTTTCTTT
CSVEGGHNTEAFF
>TRBJ2-1|TRBD1|TRBV2|13|NA
TGTGCCAGCAGCTCGGACAGGGGGAATGAGCAGTTCTTC
CASSSDRGNEQFF
>TRBJ2-1|NA|TRBV29-1|13|NA
TGCAGCGTTGTGTCGGACAGCTACAATGAGCAGTTCTTC
CSVVSDSYNEQFF
>TRBJ2-2|NA|TRBV2|12|once
TGTGCCAGTAACAGGAACACCGGGGAGCTGTTTTTT
CASNRNTGELFF
>TRBJ1-1|TRBD1|TRBV10-3|14|NA
TGTGCCATCGGACAGGGGATGATGAACACTGAAGCTTTCTTT
CAIGQGMMNTEAFF
>TRBJ1-2|NA|TRBV7-8|17|NA
TGTGCCAGCAGCCCCTACGAGGTCCCCTGGGGTAACTATGGCTACACCTTC
CASSPYEVPWGNYGYTF
>TRBJ2-7|TRBD2|TRBV12-3/TRBV12-4|14|many
TGTGCCAGCAGTGGGGCGCTAGCGGGACACGAGCAGTACTTC
CASSGALAGHEQYF
>TRBJ1-2|TRBD1|TRBV29-1|12|few
TGCAGCGTTGTTCGACAGGGTTACGGCTACACCTTC
CSVVRQGYGYTF
>TRBJ1-1|NA|TRBV7-3|13|NA
TGTGCCAGCAAGAAACACGTGGGCACTGAAGCTTTCTTT
CASKKHVGTEAFF
>TRBJ2-5|TRBD1|TRBV7-9|14|NA
TGTGCCAGCAGCGAGACAGGGGGGGCAGAGACCCAGTACTTC
CASSETGGAETQYF
>TRBJ1-1|NA|TRBV6-5|14|NA
TGTGCCAGCGGTTACGGCACTTCGAACACTGAAGCTTTCTTT
CASGYGTSNTEAFF
>TRBJ2-4|TRBD2|TRBV5-1|14|NA
TGCGCCAGCAGCCCCGGGGGGGACGTAAACATTCAGTACTTC
CASSPGGDVNIQYF
>TRBJ2-7|NA|TRBV27|15|few
TGTGCCAGCAGTTTAATTGGGGGGAGCTCCTACGAGCAGTACTTC
CASSLIGGSSYEQYF
>TRBJ1-1|NA|TRBV19|13|many
TGTGCCAGTAGCTTCGAGATGAACACTGAAGCTTTCTTT
CASSFEMNTEAFF
>TRBJ1-2|NA|TRBV12-5|15|many
TGTGCTAGTGGTTTGAGAACAGGCCTTAACTATGGCTACACCTTC
CASGLRTGLNYGYTF
>TRBJ1-4|TRBD1|TRBV6-1|16|NA
TGTGCCAGCAGTTACGGGGGACAGGGGGCTGATGAAAAACTGTTTTTT
CASSYGGQGADEKLFF
>TRBJ2-7|NA|TRBV24-1|15|NA
TGTGCCACCAGTGTCTCGACAGGTTCGATTTACGAGCAGTACTTC
CATSVSTGSIYEQYF
>TRBJ2-7|NA|TRBV4-1|14|many
TGCGCCAGCAGCCAAGTGGGCAGCTCCTACGAGCAGTACTTC
CASSQVGSSYEQYF
>TRBJ2-1|NA|TRBV7-9|14|NA
TGTGCCAGCATCCGGGGAACCTCCTACAATGAGCAGTTCTTC
CASIRGTSYNEQFF
>TRBJ2-1|TRBD2|TRBV15|17|NA
TGTGCCACCAGCAGAGAAGCCGCTGGACTAGCGTTCAATGAGCAGTTCTTC
CATSREAAGLAFNEQFF
>TRBJ1-2|NA|TRBV30|11|NA
TGTGCCTGGGCGTCAGGCGATGGCTACACCTTC
CAWASGDGYTF
>TRBJ1-2|NA|TRBV12-3/TRBV12-4|14|NA
TGTGCCAGCAGCTTAACGGGGAGGGACTATGGCTACACCTTC
CASSLTGRDYGYTF
>TRBJ2-1|TRBD2|TRBV12-5|15|NA
TGTGCTAGTGGTTTGGTACTAGCGGGCCACAATGAGCAGTTCTTC
CASGLVLAGHNEQFF
>TRBJ2-3|NA|TRBV2|14|few
TGTGCCAGCAGTTCAAGACTAGACACAGATACGCAGTATTTT
CASSSRLDTDTQYF